This T cell receptor beta chain is drawn from a study of radiotherapy plus CTLA-4 blockade in lung cancer. Findings of the study overall: Blood TCR clones of tumor origin expanded after radiotherapy plus ipilimumab.

Profiled with immunoSEQ multiplex PCR; TCRdb holds only in-frame clones, not every one. The sample consists of about 39,000 clones, roughly 73% of them appearing once. Focal radiation was given together with CTLA-4 blockade (ipilimumab) to patients with chemo-refractory metastatic non-small-cell lung cancer. The CDR3 contains 13 residues. Per the germline V gene, CDR1 is SGHNT and CDR2 is YYREEE (reference sequence). Trimming removed 4 bases at V and 2 bases at J, with 9 bases between. This clone turned up a few times. Antigen: not known. The chain carries TRBV5-4 and TRBJ2-5, with unresolved D. The origin of this receptor is a human donor with non-small cell lung cancer that progressed on radiotherapy plus ipilimumab. Sequencing used peripheral blood, obtained from a patient treated with radiotherapy plus ipilimumab. CDR3 amino acids: CASSVAQQETQYF. The CDR3 DNA follows: TGTGCCAGCAGCGTGGCCCAACAAGAGACCCAGTACTTC.